Below are 19 T cell receptor beta chains sequenced from a single sample in a study of response to subunit inactivated influenza vaccine. TCRdb processed the RT-PCR reads anew with MiXCR; each CDR3 protein has one entry. The data hold 700,000 to 800,000 distinct CDR3 sequences, with roughly 20% observed a single time. Sample: PBMCs from blood, taken 5 to 6 days after vaccination. Source of these receptors: a man between 50 and 59 years old who received an inactivated influenza vaccine.

This clonotype was observed many times. The rearrangement uses TRBV6-1 and TRBJ1-1; D is possibly TRBD1 (5 bases). This CDR3 spans 13 amino acids. Germline V gene lookup returns CDR1 MNHNS and CDR2 SASEGT. The ends were cut back, 8 bases at V and 4 bases at J, with 14 bases in the middle. CDR3 bases: TGTGCCAGCTCACCTACAGGAACCACTGAAGCTTTCTTT. Translated, it gives CASSPTGTTEAFF.

The sample holds a few counts of this clonotype. The gene calls are TRBV20-1 and TRBJ1-4; D perhaps matches TRBD1 (5 bases). Germline V gene data show CDR1 as DFQATT and CDR2 as SNEGSKA (reference sequence). The CDR3 sequence is 13 residues long. V lost 3 bases and J 3 bases, leaving 8 bases between the germline ends. The CDR3 bases are TGCAGTGCTAGTAGGGGACCTAATGAAAAACTGTTTTTT. Translated, it gives CSASRGPNEKLFF.

At least ten counts were recorded for this clonotype. CDR3 nucleotides: TGTGCCAGCAGGGGACAGCGATCCGAAGCTTTCTTT. Amino acid sequence: CASRGQRSEAFF. This chain uses TRBV5-5 with TRBJ1-1; 7 positions agree with TRBD1. Germline CDR1 SGHKS, CDR2 YYEKEE (reference sequence). The CDR3 covers 12 residues. The V segment lost 5 bases and the J segment 8 bases; nucleotides outside the gene matches: 6.

The J gene is TRBJ1-5, the V gene TRBV7-9; possible D gene TRBD1, 6 bases. Germline V gene data show CDR1 as SEHNR and CDR2 as FQNEAQ (reference sequence). V lost 5 bases, J lost 0 bases, and 11 bases lay in between. The length of the CDR3 is 15 residues. The CDR3: CASSRGGSSNQPQHF. CDR3 sequence (DNA): TGTGCCAGCAGCCGAGGGGGGTCTAGCAATCAGCCCCAGCATTTT.

This clonotype was picked up a small number of times. V and J are TRBV4-3 and TRBJ2-1, with TRBD2 matching over 8 bases. With V trimmed by 0 bases and J by 1 base, 5 bases remained unmatched. This CDR3 has 17 residues. Germline CDR1 and CDR2: LGHNA and YSLEER. This chain's CDR3 is CASSQDFTSGSYNEQFF. CDR3 bases: TGCGCCAGCAGCCAAGATTTCACTAGCGGTTCCTACAATGAGCAGTTCTTC.

The chain recombines TRBV20-1 with TRBJ2-1, with 10 bases identical to TRBD2. There are 15 residues in the CDR3. Germline trimming cut 2 bases from V and 6 bases from J; bases unmatched to any gene: 7. Germline CDR1 DFQATT, CDR2 SNEGSKA (reference sequence). The CDR3 spells CSARLAGVSSNEQFF. CDR3 sequence (DNA): TGCAGTGCTAGACTAGCGGGAGTTTCATCCAATGAGCAGTTCTTC.

The chain joins TRBV7-2 to TRBJ1-1; tentatively, D is TRBD1 (5 bases). The germline gives CDR1 SGHTA, CDR2 FQGNSA. This CDR3 has 14 residues. Trimming took off 1 base at V and 5 bases at J, with 11 bases between the two ends. The CDR3 reads CASSLGGYQTEAFF. The DNA of the CDR3 is TGTGCCAGCAGCTTAGGGGGGTACCAGACTGAAGCTTTCTTT. The full variable domain, with the rest looked up from reference TRBV7-2 and TRBJ1-1, is GAGVSQSPSNKVTEKGKDVELRCDPISGHTALYWYRQSLGQGLEFLIYFQGNSAPDKSGLPSDRFSAERTGGSVSTLTIQRTQQEDSAVYLCASSLGGYQTEAFFGQGTRLTVV.

The V call is TRBV6-1, the J call TRBJ1-6; 9 bases are shared with TRBD1. The CDR3 length is 14 residues. Germline V gene sequence: CDR1 MNHNS, CDR2 SASEGT. Losses at the gene ends were 10 bases for V and 14 bases for J; bases not matched to a gene: 15. The CDR3 DNA sequence: TGTGCCACCTTTAGGTCCGGACAGGGGAGAACCCTCCACTTT. Its protein is CATFRSGQGRTLHF.

The genes are TRBV29-1 and TRBJ2-7, with 11 nucleotides matching TRBD1. The CDR3 covers 17 residues. CDR1 is SQVTM and CDR2 is ANQGSEA in the germline V gene. V shed 0 bases, J shed 2 bases, and the junction held 9 bases outside the gene matches. CDR3 sequence (DNA): TGCAGCGTTGAAGATAAGGTCGGGACAGGGGGGGCCTACGAGCAGTACTTC. Its protein is CSVEDKVGTGGAYEQYF.

A few counts support this clonotype. The chain joins TRBV4-2 to TRBJ2-4, with 7 bases matching TRBD2. The germline CDR1 and CDR2 sequences are LGHNA and YNFKEQ. The V and J ends lost 4 bases and 0 bases, in that order; junction bases with no gene match: 9. This CDR3 is built from 17 residues. The CDR3 spells CASSPSAGALAKNIQYF. The CDR3 coding sequence is TGTGCCAGCAGCCCCTCGGCGGGAGCTTTAGCCAAAAACATTCAGTACTTC.

The V gene is TRBV20-1, the J gene TRBJ2-7; 9 positions match TRBD1. CDR1 and CDR2 (germline): DFQATT, SNEGSKA (reference sequence). The CDR3 covers 14 residues. The V and J ends lost 2 bases and 7 bases, in that order; junction bases with no gene match: 9. The chain's CDR3 is CSARYRTGVGEQYF. The DNA for the CDR3 is TGCAGTGCTAGATACCGGACAGGGGTCGGAGAGCAGTACTTC.

This rearrangement joins TRBV30 to TRBJ2-7; TRBD2 is a possible D gene (5 bases). This CDR3 contains 12 residues. V lost 1 base and J 6 bases, leaving 10 bases between the germline ends. Germline loops: CDR1 GTSNPN, CDR2 SVGIG (reference sequence). The CDR3 DNA follows: TGTGCCTGGAGTGCGGGGATTTTCGAGCAGTACTTC. Translated, it gives CAWSAGIFEQYF. Variable domain in full (rest from reference TRBV30 and TRBJ2-7): SQTIHQWPATLVQPVGSPLSLECTVEGTSNPNLYWYRQAAGRGLQLLFYSVGIGQISSEVPQNLSASRPQDRQFILSSKKLLLSDSGFYLCAWSAGIFEQYFGPGTRLTVT.

This clonotype was picked up many times. This chain links TRBV6-2 or TRBV6-3 with TRBJ2-1, with D possibly matching TRBD2 (5 bases). Germline values: CDR1 MNHEY, CDR2 SVGEGT. The CDR3 runs 15 residues. V was cut by 5 bases and J by 0 bases, with 11 bases left in between. CDR3 protein: CASSLLDTSYNEQFF. CDR3 nucleotide sequence: TGTGCCAGCAGTCTACTAGACACCTCCTACAATGAGCAGTTCTTC.

The gene calls are TRBV9 and TRBJ1-6, with D tentatively TRBD1 (5 bases). The CDR3 consists of 14 residues. The V end lost 0 bases, the J end lost 10 bases, and 11 bases lay between the germline ends. Germline-derived CDR1 and CDR2 are SGDLS and YYNGEE. The CDR3 is CASSVDGANSPLHF. DNA for the CDR3: TGTGCCAGCAGCGTAGACGGGGCCAACTCACCCCTCCACTTT.

This clonotype has ten or more counts. This chain joins TRBV20-1 and TRBJ1-3; 8 bases align to TRBD1. Germline values: CDR1 DFQATT, CDR2 SNEGSKA (reference sequence). The ends lost 6 bases at V and 3 bases at J; junction bases unmatched: 10. This CDR3 contains 15 residues. CDR3 sequence (DNA): TGCAGTGCCACGGCCGCAGGGGGCCTTGGAAACACCATATATTTT. As protein: CSATAAGGLGNTIYF.

The V and J genes are TRBV20-1 and TRBJ2-2; 9 bases line up with TRBD2. The V segment lost 0 bases and the J segment 5 bases; nucleotides outside the gene matches: 7. CDR1 DFQATT and CDR2 SNEGSKA come from the germline V gene (reference sequence). This CDR3 is built from 16 residues. The CDR3 DNA follows: TGCAGTGCTAGAGATGCCCTAGCGGGGAGGACCGGGGAGCTGTTTTTT. Translated, it gives CSARDALAGRTGELFF.

This clonotype was seen only a few times. The rearrangement links TRBV5-1 to TRBJ2-1; D is uncertain. This CDR3 region has 16 residues. Per germline, CDR1 SGHRS and CDR2 YFSETQ. The V end was cut by 1 base, the J end by 0 bases, with 11 bases between. The CDR3 bases are TGCGCCAGCAGCTTGACCGTCGGCAGCTCCTACAATGAGCAGTTCTTC. It codes for CASSLTVGSSYNEQFF.

This clonotype has a handful of counts. One end of the junction does not line up with germline, which may come from a read error. The chain carries TRBV20-1 and TRBJ2-7, with D possibly being TRBD1 (5 bases). This CDR3 has 12 residues. Germline lookup yields CDR1 DFQATT and CDR2 SNEGSKA (reference sequence). The CDR3 region is CSARRGSNEQYF. CDR3 sequence (DNA): TGCAGTGCTAGAAGGGGCTCCAACGAGCAGTACTTC.

V usage is TRBV7-2 and J usage is TRBJ2-3, with D possibly called TRBD1 or TRBD2 (5 bases each). CDR3 length: 14 amino acids. CDR1 is SGHTA, CDR2 FQGNSA, per germline. V lost 5 bases to trimming and J lost 2 bases, with 11 bases between them. The CDR3: CASSRGGYTDTQYF. The CDR3 DNA is TGTGCCAGCAGCCGTGGGGGTTACACAGATACGCAGTATTTT.